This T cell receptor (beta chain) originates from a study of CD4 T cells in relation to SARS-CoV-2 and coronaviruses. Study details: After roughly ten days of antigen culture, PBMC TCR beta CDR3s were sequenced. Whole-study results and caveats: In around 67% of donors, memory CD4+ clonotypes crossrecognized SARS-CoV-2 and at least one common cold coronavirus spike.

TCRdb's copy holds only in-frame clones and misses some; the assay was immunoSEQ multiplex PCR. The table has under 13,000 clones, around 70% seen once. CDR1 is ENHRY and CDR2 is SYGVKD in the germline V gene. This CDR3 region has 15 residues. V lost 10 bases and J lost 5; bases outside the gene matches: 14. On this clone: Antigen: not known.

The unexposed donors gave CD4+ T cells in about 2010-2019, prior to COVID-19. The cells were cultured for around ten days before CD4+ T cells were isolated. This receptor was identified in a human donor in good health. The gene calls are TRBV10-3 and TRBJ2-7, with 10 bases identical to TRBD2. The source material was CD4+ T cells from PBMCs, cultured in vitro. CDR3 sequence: CATHGRASGSNEQYF. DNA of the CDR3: TGTGCCACTCATGGGCGGGCTAGCGGGAGTAACGAGCAGTACTTC.